This T cell receptor beta chain appears in the sequencing data of a study of early T cells in non-severe SARS-CoV-2 infection. Study-wide context: Sequencing used unsorted whole-blood bulk RNA, so chains lack pairing.

Each CDR3 protein is one row after TCRdb ran MiXCR on the 5' RACE reads. The sample lists tens of thousands of distinct CDR3 sequences, about 12% seen once, with approximately 5.5% in the top ten. CDR3 length equals 15 residues. Trimming cost V 0 bases and J 1 base, with 12 bases left between them. Germline lookup yields CDR1 DFQATT and CDR2 SNEGSKA (reference sequence). This clonotype was detected ten times or more. The source is an adult who was a healthcare worker with PCR-confirmed SARS-CoV-2 infection or an uninfected control (not recorded which). V and J are TRBV20-1 and TRBJ2-5; D might be TRBD1 or TRBD2, each matching 5 bases. The sequenced sample was whole blood. DNA for the CDR3: TGCAGTGCTAGAGAAACGGGACGGATCCAAGAGACCCAGTACTTC. Encoded protein: CSARETGRIQETQYF.